This is a list of T cell receptor beta chains from one sample in a study of T cell responses to AZD1222 COVID-19 vaccine. Generated by immunoSEQ multiplex PCR, the TCRdb table keeps only in-frame clones and is missing some. The data hold about 150,000 clones, with about 90% observed a single time. The input for sequencing was peripheral blood, taken on day 0 of MenACWY control vaccination. These receptors came from an adult in good health. Each CDR3 is given with its conserved first and last residue. Fields, in order: CDR3 protein, J gene, V gene.

CASGSWGLAGGEQFF,TRBJ2-1,TRBV4-3
CASSHRGQLGVAGEQYF,TRBJ2-7,TRBV3-1/TRBV3-2
CASATLENSPLHF,TRBJ1-6,TRBV6-5
CASSVGGNSNQPQHF,TRBJ1-5,TRBV9
CASSDRGGGNEKLFF,TRBJ1-4,TRBV27
CASSNQGQGTQYF,TRBJ2-5,TRBV7-2
CASSEVQLANYGYTF,TRBJ1-2,TRBV6-1
CSVDSVGGELFF,TRBJ2-2,TRBV29-1
CASRKTQNQPQHF,TRBJ1-5,TRBV12-3/TRBV12-4
CASSPLMGDGAEAFF,TRBJ1-1,TRBV4-2
CASSPQPTGSAGNTIYF,TRBJ1-3,TRBV5-1
CASSPKTGTGVFEQYF,TRBJ2-7,TRBV18
CASSLGDRGYTDTQYF,TRBJ2-3,TRBV11-3
CASSYSTGPIVEQFF,TRBJ2-1,TRBV6-5
CAWSPPPSRRPLSYGYTF,TRBJ1-2,TRBV30
CASSQVGVEQFF,TRBJ2-1,TRBV4-3
CASRLEGAANYGYTF,TRBJ1-2,TRBV6-5
CASSIRVAAEAFF,TRBJ1-1,TRBV19
CASSPGGETYEQYF,TRBJ2-7,TRBV6-5
CATSDPPGPTSGNTIYF,TRBJ1-3,TRBV24-1
CASSVGRGQQDGGYTF,TRBJ1-2,TRBV9
CSAARETQYF,TRBJ2-5,TRBV20-1
CASSAGGNTIYF,TRBJ1-3,TRBV19
CASSFGTLQYNEQFF,TRBJ2-1,TRBV11-3
CASSSGTSGGTQYF,TRBJ2-3,TRBV6-5
CASSQGESGGANTGELFF,TRBJ2-2,TRBV4-2
CASSYPTTEAFF,TRBJ1-1,TRBV6-6
CASSQDRSNEKLFF,TRBJ1-4,TRBV18
CASSLGSHEQYF,TRBJ2-7,TRBV28
CASSRGEVAPLHF,TRBJ1-6,TRBV7-9
CASSPTLGGRLQPQHF,TRBJ1-5,TRBV27
CASSEGFYNEQFF,TRBJ2-1,TRBV6-4
CASSQGLAGFYEQYF,NA,TRBV4-3
CASSLVPTDTQYF,TRBJ2-3,TRBV5-1
CACRCEGNQPQHF,TRBJ1-5,TRBV10-1
CASSNGHFSNQPQHF,TRBJ1-5,TRBV19
CASIRRAVYSNQPQHF,TRBJ1-5,TRBV21-1
CASSQGRDGYTF,TRBJ1-2,TRBV4-1
CASSAMRNTIYF,TRBJ1-3,TRBV9
CASSPSMTFNQPQHF,TRBJ1-5,TRBV28
CASSLSRGNQPQHF,TRBJ1-5,TRBV7-2